Presented here are 12 T cell receptor beta chains from one specimen sequenced in a study of blood T cell repertoires in COVID-19. TCRdb's copy holds only in-frame clones and misses some; the assay was immunoSEQ multiplex PCR. This table holds approximately 68,000 clones, about nine tenths found once. Sample: peripheral blood. The receptors come from a man between 65 and 85 years old with active or convalescent COVID-19.

V and J are TRBV2 and TRBJ1-1; D gene ambiguous. The CDR3 consists of 13 residues. The V end was cut by 6 bases, the J end by 5 bases, with 13 bases between. Germline V gene sequence: CDR1 SNHLY, CDR2 FYNNEI. The CDR3 DNA sequence: TGTGCCAGCAGGATCCGGGTAACGACTGAAGCTTTCTTT. Translation: CASRIRVTTEAFF.

This clone was picked up one time. One end of the junction fails to match germline, which may point to a read error. The rearrangement links TRBV12-3 or TRBV12-4 to TRBJ2-2, with a weak D call TRBD2 (6 bases). This CDR3 has 13 residues. The chain's CDR3 is CASRLAATGELFF. The CDR3 DNA is TGTGCCAGCAGGTTAGCGGCCACCGGGGAGCTGTTTTTT.

This clone was seen once. The V gene is TRBV5-1, the J gene TRBJ2-2; 14 nucleotides align to TRBD2. The J segment lost 6 bases and the V segment lost 4 bases, leaving 5 bases of the junction unmatched. The CDR3 runs to 16 residues. The germline V gene has CDR1 SGHRS and CDR2 YFSETQ. This CDR3 reads CASSPPGLAGAGELFF. DNA of the CDR3: TGCGCCAGCAGCCCGCCGGGACTAGCGGGAGCCGGGGAGCTGTTTTTT.

V gene TRBV27 combines with J gene TRBJ2-1; TRBD1 might be the D (6 bases). Germline values: CDR1 MNHEY, CDR2 SMNVEV (reference sequence). This CDR3 region has 14 residues. V was pared by 2 bases and J by 3 bases, with 8 bases between. The CDR3: CASSLQGSYNEQFF. In nucleotides, the CDR3 is TGTGCCAGCAGTTTACAGGGGAGCTACAATGAGCAGTTCTTC.

The J gene is TRBJ2-1, the V gene TRBV5-1; D may be TRBD2 (6 bases). There are 16 residues in the CDR3. Germline CDR1 SGHRS, CDR2 YFSETQ. Trimming took off 4 bases at V and 2 bases at J, with 16 bases between the two ends. CDR3 in DNA: TGCGCCAGCAGCGCCCGGAGGGCGGGAACCTACAATGAGCAGTTCTTC. Protein product: CASSARRAGTYNEQFF.

The chain uses TRBV19 and TRBJ2-7, with TRBD1 matching 10 bases. Per the germline V gene, CDR1 is LNHDA and CDR2 is SQIVND (reference sequence). The CDR3 runs to 15 residues. Unmatched junction bases numbered 6, after V lost 5 bases and J lost 2 bases. The CDR3 is CASSPHGTGAYEQYF. DNA of the CDR3: TGTGCCAGTAGTCCCCACGGGACAGGGGCCTACGAGCAGTACTTC.

This clone was found once. V usage is TRBV4-2 and J usage is TRBJ1-2; 11 nucleotides match TRBD1. Germline CDR1 and CDR2: LGHNA and YNFKEQ. The CDR3 runs to 17 residues. Losses at the gene ends were 0 bases for V and 4 bases for J; bases not matched to a gene: 7. The CDR3 nucleotides read TGTGCCAGCAGCCAAGACTCCGGGACAGGGGGAGGCTATGGCTACACCTTC. Its translation: CASSQDSGTGGGYGYTF.

This chain joins TRBV4-3 and TRBJ2-2; 14 bases align to TRBD2. Germline V gene data show CDR1 as LGHNA and CDR2 as YSLEER. V shed 4 bases, J shed 5 bases, and the junction held 9 bases outside the gene matches. CDR3 length: 18 amino acids. CDR3 in amino acids: CASSPQGLAGADTGELFF. CDR3 sequence (DNA): TGCGCCAGCAGCCCACAGGGACTAGCGGGAGCGGATACCGGGGAGCTGTTTTTT.

The rearrangement links TRBV2 to TRBJ1-1, with 7 bases matching TRBD1. The germline V gene has CDR1 SNHLY and CDR2 FYNNEI. V gave up 7 bases and J gave up 5 bases; unmatched junction bases: 13. CDR3 size: 15 residues. DNA for the CDR3: TGTGCCAGCAATCGTCAGGGGGTCGAAGGGACTGAAGCTTTCTTT. Protein product: CASNRQGVEGTEAFF.

The J gene is TRBJ1-4, the V gene TRBV5-1; TRBD1 might be the D (6 bases). The germline V gene encodes CDR1 SGHRS and CDR2 YFSETQ. V lost 0 bases and J lost 7, with 10 bases in between. The CDR3 totals 14 residues. In DNA form, the CDR3 reads TGCGCCAGCAGCTTGGAAAGGGGGGGTGAAAAACTGTTTTTT. This encodes CASSLERGGEKLFF.

The J gene is TRBJ1-2, the V gene TRBV6-5; tentative D call: TRBD1 (6 bases). V was cut by 11 bases and J by 4 bases, with 11 bases left in between. The CDR3 spans 11 residues. The V gene's germline CDR1 is MNHEY and CDR2 SVGAGI. CDR3 nucleotide sequence: TGTGCCTCGGGACACCTCTATGGCTACACCTTC. It yields the protein CASGHLYGYTF.

The chain has TRBV7-2 and TRBJ2-3, with D maybe TRBD2 (6 bases). Deletions cut 8 bases from V and 4 bases from J, with 16 bases between. The germline gives CDR1 SGHTA, CDR2 FQGNSA. The CDR3 spans 14 residues. In DNA form, the CDR3 reads TGTGCCAGCCGCCGTGGGCGGGACGCAGATACGCAGTATTTT. Translation: CASRRGRDADTQYF.